What follows are 20 T cell receptor beta chains derived from one specimen sequenced in a study of beta chain features in type 1 diabetes. The study, taken as a whole, reports: Moderate yet significant TCRB CDR3 shortening was seen in Type 1 diabetes patients in all four CD4+ subsets.

Every isolated RNA sample was fully reverse transcribed, so sequencing captured expressed TCRB transcripts. TCRdb's table, derived via immunoSEQ multiplex PCR, lists solely in-frame clones and lacks some. The sample records a few hundred thousand clones, approximately 16% being singletons. These receptors have no known antigen. Material: naive CD4+ T cells from blood. Receptors were obtained from a man aged 25-45 years with type 1 diabetes.

V and J are TRBV13 and TRBJ2-7; D might be TRBD1 (5 bases). This CDR3 region has 12 residues. Trimming took 4 bases from V and 6 from J, leaving 10 bases between them. Germline loops: CDR1 PRHDT, CDR2 FYEKMQ (reference sequence). This CDR3 reads CASSSDISEQYF. DNA for the CDR3: TGTGCCAGCAGCTCGGACATCTCCGAGCAGTACTTC.

The chain recombines TRBV4-3 with TRBJ2-5; TRBD2 might be the D (6 bases). Between the trimmed V and J ends, which lost 0 bases and 4 bases, there was a span of 15 bases. CDR3 size: 16 residues. Germline CDR1 and CDR2: LGHNA and YSLEER. In nucleotides, the CDR3 is TGCGCCAGCAGCCAAGATTACGGGGGAGCGGTAGAGACCCAGTACTTC. Translating it yields CASSQDYGGAVETQYF.

The CDR3 region has the DNA TGTGCCAGCAGTGACCGATATAGCGGGACCGCGGCTTTCTTT. It yields the protein CASSDRYSGTAAFF. The chain links TRBV6-1 to TRBJ1-1, with D possibly matching TRBD1 (5 bases). This CDR3 comprises 14 residues. CDR1 is MNHNS, CDR2 SASEGT, per germline. Trimming left V 3 bases short and J 11 bases short, with 19 bases between.

This clone came up a few times. This chain connects TRBV28 to TRBJ2-7, with unresolved D. The CDR3 sequence is 14 residues long. Germline CDR1 is MDHEN and CDR2 is SYDVKM. V lost 7 bases and J 2 bases, leaving 15 bases between the germline ends. In nucleotides, the CDR3 is TGTGCCAGCACCCTAACCCCACGGCCCTACGAGCAGTACTTC. It yields the protein CASTLTPRPYEQYF.

The chain uses TRBV7-9 and TRBJ2-7; D call uncertain. Trimming stripped 1 base from V and 6 bases from J, with 10 bases between. The V gene's germline CDR1 is SEHNR and CDR2 FQNEAQ (reference sequence). The CDR3 consists of 13 residues. CDR3 in amino acids: CASSLVGRGEQYF. The CDR3 DNA reads as TGTGCCAGCAGCTTAGTAGGCCGAGGCGAGCAGTACTTC.

The rearrangement links TRBV5-1 to TRBJ2-3, with TRBD1 identical over 8 bases. CDR1 and CDR2 from the germline V gene are SGHRS and YFSETQ. Losses at the gene ends were 4 bases for V and 4 bases for J; bases not matched to a gene: 8. The length of the CDR3 is 15 residues. CDR3 protein: CASSQGTGVPDTQYF. The CDR3 bases are TGCGCCAGCAGCCAAGGGACAGGAGTCCCAGATACGCAGTATTTT.

This clone was detected a few times. The genes are TRBV30 and TRBJ2-5; D remains unclear. The CDR3 has 13 amino acids. V was cut by 0 bases and J by 1 base, with 6 bases left in between. CDR1 and CDR2 from the germline V gene are GTSNPN and SVGIG (reference sequence). The CDR3 spells CAWSVRPQETQYF. CDR3 DNA sequence: TGTGCCTGGAGTGTCAGGCCCCAAGAGACCCAGTACTTC.

This clone appeared a few times. V gene TRBV7-2 combines with J gene TRBJ2-1; 7 bases align to TRBD2. V shed 5 bases, J shed 8 bases, and the junction held 9 bases outside the gene matches. The germline CDR1 and CDR2 sequences are SGHTA and FQGNSA. CDR3 length equals 14 residues. This CDR3 reads CASSATSAGDEQFF. The CDR3 DNA follows: TGTGCCAGCAGCGCAACTAGCGCTGGCGATGAGCAGTTCTTC.

The table lists this clone with a few counts. V gene TRBV4-1 combines with J gene TRBJ2-2; D is ambiguous. V dropped 0 bases and J dropped 6 bases, with 8 bases sitting between them. Germline V gene data show CDR1 as MGHRA and CDR2 as YSYEKL. The CDR3 has 14 residues. This CDR3 reads CASSQDERPGELFF. In DNA, the CDR3 is TGCGCCAGCAGCCAAGACGAAAGACCCGGGGAGCTGTTTTTT.

This clone showed up just a few times. V is TRBV14 and J is TRBJ2-3; weak D call: TRBD2 (6 bases). Trimming removed 1 base from V and 6 bases from J, with 11 bases in between. CDR3 length equals 14 residues. Germline V gives CDR1 SGHDN, CDR2 FVKESK. The CDR3 spells CASSQAGVADTQYF. CDR3 nucleotide sequence: TGTGCCAGCAGCCAAGCGGGAGTGGCGGATACGCAGTATTTT.

This clone has a handful of counts. The chain links TRBV29-1 to TRBJ2-3; maybe TRBD2 (5 bases). The CDR3 totals 11 residues. Germline lookup yields CDR1 SQVTM and CDR2 ANQGSEA. V shed 7 bases and J shed 9 bases, with 14 bases lying between them. The CDR3 loop is CSGARERTQYF. The CDR3 DNA follows: TGCAGCGGCGCGAGGGAACGGACGCAGTATTTT.

J is TRBJ2-1 and V is TRBV30, with D unresolved. CDR1 and CDR2 (germline): GTSNPN, SVGIG (reference sequence). CDR3 size: 11 residues. The V end lost 5 bases, the J end lost 9 bases, and 11 bases lay between the germline ends. The CDR3 sequence is CAWVRVSEQFF. The CDR3 DNA reads TGTGCCTGGGTCCGGGTCTCTGAGCAGTTCTTC. Full variable domain (missing parts from reference TRBV30 and TRBJ2-1): SQTIHQWPATLVQPVGSPLSLECTVEGTSNPNLYWYRQAAGRGLQLLFYSVGIGQISSEVPQNLSASRPQDRQFILSSKKLLLSDSGFYLCAWVRVSEQFFGPGTRLTVL.

V is TRBV29-1 and J is TRBJ2-5; D assignment may be TRBD1 or TRBD2 (5 bases each). This CDR3 is built from 14 residues. V lost 6 bases, J lost 2 bases, and 16 bases lay in between. The germline gives CDR1 SQVTM, CDR2 ANQGSEA. The CDR3 sequence is CSVRDPLTQETQYF. In nucleotides, the CDR3 is TGCAGCGTCCGGGACCCACTAACGCAAGAGACCCAGTACTTC.

This clone has a handful of counts. This chain connects TRBV30 to TRBJ1-2; maybe TRBD1 (6 bases). From germline, CDR1 is GTSNPN and CDR2 SVGIG (reference sequence). V gave up 7 bases and J gave up 0 bases, with 9 bases separating them. The CDR3 has 12 residues. CDR3 in DNA: TGTGCCTCGGGGACAACTAACTATGGCTACACCTTC. The encoded protein is CASGTTNYGYTF.

This CDR3 is CASSQASSGRGETQYF. CDR3 nucleotides: TGTGCCAGCAGCCAAGCTTCTAGCGGGAGAGGAGAGACCCAGTACTTC. This chain uses TRBV4-2 with TRBJ2-5; 10 nucleotides line up with TRBD2. The V segment lost 1 base and the J segment 4 bases; nucleotides outside the gene matches: 6. This CDR3 has 16 amino acids. Germline V gene sequence: CDR1 LGHNA, CDR2 YNFKEQ.

The chain couples TRBV7-2 to TRBJ2-3; no definite D call. V was cut by 1 base and J by 7 bases, with 24 bases left in between. Per germline, CDR1 SGHTA and CDR2 FQGNSA. CDR3 length: 18 residues. The CDR3 DNA reads TGTGCCAGCAGCTTAGACGGTACGACCCATGGGTGGTCGAATACGCAGTATTTT. Translating it yields CASSLDGTTHGWSNTQYF.

The gene calls are TRBV5-1 and TRBJ2-1; TRBD2 agrees at 7 bases. With 0 bases clipped from V and 5 bases from J, the junction kept 5 bases outside the gene matches. Germline V gives CDR1 SGHRS, CDR2 YFSETQ. The CDR3 loop spans 15 amino acids. CDR3 DNA: TGCGCCAGCAGCTTGGCCGGGACTAACGACAATGAGCAGTTCTTC. This gives the protein CASSLAGTNDNEQFF.

The chain uses TRBV5-1 and TRBJ2-5; D may correspond to TRBD1 or TRBD2 (5 bases each). The CDR3 consists of 13 residues. V dropped 5 bases and J dropped 0 bases, with 8 bases sitting between them. CDR1 and CDR2 from the germline V gene are SGHRS and YFSETQ. The CDR3 reads CASSRGDQETQYF. As DNA, the CDR3 is TGCGCCAGCAGTAGAGGGGACCAAGAGACCCAGTACTTC.

The chain employs TRBV4-2 and TRBJ2-1; D not certain. V was shortened by 2 bases and J by 3 bases, with 14 bases between the two germline ends. The CDR3 is 16 residues long. Germline lookup yields CDR1 LGHNA and CDR2 YNFKEQ. The CDR3 nucleotides are TGTGCCAGCAGCCAACTTCAAGGACGCAACTACAATGAGCAGTTCTTC. This gives the protein CASSQLQGRNYNEQFF.

This clone turned up a few times. The CDR3 loop reads CASTEGPYGYTF. The CDR3 region has the DNA TGTGCCAGCACCGAGGGGCCCTATGGCTACACCTTC. The chain has TRBV4-2 and TRBJ1-2; a possible D gene is TRBD1 (5 bases). The germline gives CDR1 LGHNA, CDR2 YNFKEQ. V lost 7 bases, J lost 4 bases, and 10 bases lay in between. This CDR3 is built from 12 residues.